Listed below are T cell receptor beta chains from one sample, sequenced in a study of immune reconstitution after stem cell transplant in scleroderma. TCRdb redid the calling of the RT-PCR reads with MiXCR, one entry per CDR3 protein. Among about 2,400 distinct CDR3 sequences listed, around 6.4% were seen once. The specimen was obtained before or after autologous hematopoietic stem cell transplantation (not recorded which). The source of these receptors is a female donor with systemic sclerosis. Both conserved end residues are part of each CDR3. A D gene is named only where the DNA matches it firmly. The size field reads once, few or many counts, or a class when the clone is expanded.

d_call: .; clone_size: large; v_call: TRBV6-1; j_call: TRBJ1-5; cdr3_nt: TGTGCCAGCAGTGAAAGAGTTCAGCCCCAGCATTTT; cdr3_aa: CASSERVQPQHF
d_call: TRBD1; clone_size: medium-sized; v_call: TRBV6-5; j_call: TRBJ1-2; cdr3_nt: TGTGCCAGCAGTTCCCGGACAGGGGGTTACTATGGCTACACCTTC; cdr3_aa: CASSSRTGGYYGYTF
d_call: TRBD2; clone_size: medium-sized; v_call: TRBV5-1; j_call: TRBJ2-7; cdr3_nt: TGCGCCAGCAGCCCCCTAGCGGATAGCTCCTACGAGCAGTACTTC; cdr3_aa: CASSPLADSSYEQYF
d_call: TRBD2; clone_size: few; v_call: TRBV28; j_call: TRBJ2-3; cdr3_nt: TGTGCCAGCAGTCAAGCGGGAGGCCTCCCAGATACGCAGTATTTT; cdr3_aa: CASSQAGGLPDTQYF
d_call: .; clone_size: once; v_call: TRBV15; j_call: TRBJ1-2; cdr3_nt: TGTGCCACCAGCAGTAACGGTGTTCAGGGGTTGTGGTATGGCTACGCCTTC; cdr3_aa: CATSSNGVQGLWYGYAF